The clone carrying this TCR beta chain was counted once. The antigen remains undetermined. These data originate in a study of T cell repertoires in cytomegalovirus infection. TCRdb reanalysed the reads using MiXCR and keeps one entry per CDR3 protein. The sample holds about 900,000 distinct CDR3 sequences, less than 40% seen once. Germline lookup yields CDR1 MNHEY and CDR2 SMNVEV (reference sequence). The CDR3 is made up of 12 amino acids. Deletions cut 0 bases from V and 7 bases from J, with 5 bases between. This TCR was recovered from a human donor in good health (CMV status not recorded). Some clones in this sample may be carry-over from other donors' samples. Material: cultured CD8+ T cells from PBMCs, obtained from culture after CMV antigen stimulation. The chain links TRBV27 to TRBJ2-3, with D unresolved. CDR3 region: CASSLSGNTQYF. The CDR3 nucleotides are TGTGCCAGCAGTTTATCGGGAAATACGCAGTATTTT.